These T cell receptor beta chains were read from a single sample in a study of T cell changes during pregnancy in multiple sclerosis. Some clones are missing from TCRdb's copy, which holds only in-frame ones; the method was immunoSEQ multiplex PCR. The repertoire holds around 30,000 clones, around nine tenths seen once, with roughly 4.5% in the top ten. Sequences were derived from CD8+ T cells from peripheral blood mononuclear cells, sampled in the second trimester of pregnancy. Receptor source: a female donor with multiple sclerosis, enrolled in a pregnancy study. The CDR3 runs from the conserved cysteine through the conserved F or W. Fields, in order: D gene, clone size, J gene, V gene, CDR3 protein, CDR3 DNA. A D gene is named only where the DNA matches it firmly. Rows may omit the clone size; those that give it use once, few, many or a size class.

d_gene: TRBD1
abundance: medium-sized
j_gene: TRBJ2-5
v_gene: TRBV10-1
CDR3aa: CASSEGQGSLRETQYF
CDR3nt: TGCGCCAGCAGTGAGGGACAGGGGTCCCTTAGGGAGACCCAGTACTTC

d_gene: TRBD2
abundance: NA
j_gene: TRBJ2-1
v_gene: TRBV6-6
CDR3aa: CASSYSIASGNEQFF
CDR3nt: TGTGCCAGCAGTTACTCGATTGCTAGCGGGAATGAGCAGTTCTTC

d_gene: NA
abundance: once
j_gene: TRBJ2-3
v_gene: TRBV6-6
CDR3aa: CASSRQTSLDTQYF
CDR3nt: TGTGCCAGCAGCCGACAAACTAGCTTAGATACGCAGTATTTT

d_gene: NA
abundance: NA
j_gene: TRBJ1-5
v_gene: TRBV4-2
CDR3aa: CASSPRLGQTNQPQHF
CDR3nt: TGTGCCAGCAGTCCCAGGTTAGGACAGACCAATCAGCCCCAGCATTTT

d_gene: TRBD1
abundance: NA
j_gene: TRBJ2-3
v_gene: TRBV13
CDR3aa: CASSLGSTGVDTQYF
CDR3nt: TGTGCCAGCAGCTTAGGCTCTACAGGGGTAGATACGCAGTATTTT

d_gene: TRBD2
abundance: NA
j_gene: TRBJ2-3
v_gene: TRBV7-3
CDR3aa: CASSLTSGSFVTQYF
CDR3nt: TGTGCCAGCAGCTTGACTAGCGGGAGTTTTGTTACGCAGTATTTT

d_gene: TRBD1
abundance: NA
j_gene: TRBJ1-2
v_gene: TRBV2
CDR3aa: CASSEAPRTGANYGYTF
CDR3nt: TGTGCCAGCAGTGAAGCCCCCCGGACAGGGGCGAACTATGGCTACACCTTC

d_gene: TRBD2
abundance: NA
j_gene: TRBJ2-1
v_gene: TRBV7-9
CDR3aa: CASSRNGRLHNEQFF
CDR3nt: TGTGCCAGCAGCCGGAACGGGAGGCTCCACAATGAGCAGTTCTTC

d_gene: TRBD1
abundance: NA
j_gene: TRBJ1-2
v_gene: TRBV27
CDR3aa: CASSSIGTGSAGYTF
CDR3nt: TGTGCCAGCAGTTCGATAGGGACAGGGTCGGCTGGCTACACCTTC

d_gene: TRBD2
abundance: NA
j_gene: TRBJ2-7
v_gene: TRBV5-1
CDR3aa: CASSLTSATYEQYF
CDR3nt: TGCGCCAGCAGCTTAACTAGCGCCACCTACGAGCAGTACTTC

d_gene: NA
abundance: NA
j_gene: TRBJ2-2
v_gene: TRBV6-6
CDR3aa: CASPRGSGELFF
CDR3nt: TGTGCCAGCCCACGGGGTAGCGGGGAGCTGTTTTTT

d_gene: TRBD2
abundance: NA
j_gene: TRBJ2-7
v_gene: TRBV27
CDR3aa: CASSPSGGVYEQYF
CDR3nt: TGTGCCAGCAGCCCCAGCGGGGGAGTCTACGAGCAGTACTTC

d_gene: TRBD1
abundance: NA
j_gene: TRBJ2-5
v_gene: TRBV7-3
CDR3aa: CASSLRPRGQGRGETQYF
CDR3nt: TGTGCCAGCAGCTTACGTCCAAGGGGACAGGGGAGGGGGGAGACCCAGTACTTC

d_gene: TRBD2
abundance: NA
j_gene: TRBJ2-2
v_gene: TRBV6-1
CDR3aa: CASSENLWTSGRDFNTGELFF
CDR3nt: TGTGCCAGCAGTGAAAATTTGTGGACTAGCGGGAGGGATTTTAACACCGGGGAGCTGTTTTTT

d_gene: TRBD1
abundance: NA
j_gene: TRBJ2-7
v_gene: TRBV5-1
CDR3aa: CASSPRGRQGVRGEQYF
CDR3nt: TGCGCCAGCAGCCCACGAGGGCGACAGGGGGTACGAGGCGAGCAGTACTTC

d_gene: TRBD2
abundance: NA
j_gene: TRBJ2-3
v_gene: TRBV5-4
CDR3aa: CASSLDGGGLPGHTQYF
CDR3nt: TGTGCCAGCAGCTTGGATGGGGGGGGACTCCCCGGACATACGCAGTATTTT

d_gene: NA
abundance: NA
j_gene: TRBJ2-1
v_gene: TRBV4-3
CDR3aa: CASSHVAAIYNEQFF
CDR3nt: TGCGCCAGCAGCCACGTAGCGGCCATCTACAATGAGCAGTTCTTC

d_gene: NA
abundance: NA
j_gene: TRBJ2-2
v_gene: TRBV19
CDR3aa: CASGQPAFAGELFF
CDR3nt: TGTGCCAGTGGACAGCCGGCCTTCGCCGGGGAGCTGTTTTTT

d_gene: TRBD2
abundance: NA
j_gene: TRBJ2-1
v_gene: TRBV6-4
CDR3aa: CASSDSAGGYNEQFF
CDR3nt: TGTGCCAGCAGTGACTCTGCGGGAGGGTACAATGAGCAGTTCTTC

d_gene: TRBD2
abundance: NA
j_gene: TRBJ2-7
v_gene: TRBV5-6
CDR3aa: CASSLSGRPYEQYF
CDR3nt: TGTGCCAGCAGCTTGAGCGGGAGGCCCTACGAGCAGTACTTC

d_gene: NA
abundance: NA
j_gene: TRBJ2-7
v_gene: TRBV13
CDR3aa: CASSLGEAGPSYEQYF
CDR3nt: TGTGCCAGCAGCTTAGGGGAGGCGGGACCGTCCTACGAGCAGTACTTC

d_gene: TRBD2
abundance: few
j_gene: TRBJ2-1
v_gene: TRBV6-1
CDR3aa: CASSGLAGGNEQFF
CDR3nt: TGTGCCAGCAGTGGGCTAGCGGGAGGCAATGAGCAGTTCTTC

d_gene: NA
abundance: NA
j_gene: TRBJ1-1
v_gene: TRBV5-1
CDR3aa: CASSPGPGMNTEAFF
CDR3nt: TGCGCCAGCAGCCCCGGCCCAGGGATGAACACTGAAGCTTTCTTT

d_gene: NA
abundance: NA
j_gene: TRBJ2-3
v_gene: TRBV27
CDR3aa: CASSFLLAWDTQYF
CDR3nt: TGTGCCAGCAGTTTTCTCCTAGCGTGGGATACGCAGTATTTT

d_gene: NA
abundance: NA
j_gene: TRBJ2-1
v_gene: TRBV19
CDR3aa: CASQGGYNEQFF
CDR3nt: TGTGCCAGTCAAGGGGGATACAATGAGCAGTTCTTC

d_gene: NA
abundance: NA
j_gene: TRBJ2-3
v_gene: TRBV6-1
CDR3aa: CASSVGAVTDTQYF
CDR3nt: TGTGCCAGCAGTGTGGGGGCCGTCACAGATACGCAGTATTTT

d_gene: NA
abundance: NA
j_gene: TRBJ1-2
v_gene: TRBV13
CDR3aa: CASSRLATFNYGYTF
CDR3nt: TGTGCCAGCAGCCGATTAGCGACATTTAACTATGGCTACACCTTC

d_gene: TRBD2
abundance: NA
j_gene: TRBJ2-1
v_gene: TRBV6-1
CDR3aa: CASSDGGVSYNEQFF
CDR3nt: TGTGCCAGCAGTGATGGGGGGGTCTCCTACAATGAGCAGTTCTTC

d_gene: TRBD2
abundance: NA
j_gene: TRBJ2-3
v_gene: TRBV5-4
CDR3aa: CASSLRTGTSGSPRTDTQYF
CDR3nt: TGTGCCAGCAGCCTAAGGACAGGGACTAGCGGGAGCCCAAGGACAGATACGCAGTATTTT

d_gene: TRBD1
abundance: NA
j_gene: TRBJ1-1
v_gene: TRBV7-6
CDR3aa: CASSLPGQGSEAFF
CDR3nt: TGTGCCAGCAGCTTACCGGGACAGGGAAGTGAAGCTTTCTTT

d_gene: NA
abundance: NA
j_gene: TRBJ2-7
v_gene: TRBV6-5
CDR3aa: CASSYSQGAYEQYF
CDR3nt: TGTGCCAGCAGTTACTCCCAGGGCGCGTACGAGCAGTACTTC

d_gene: TRBD1
abundance: NA
j_gene: TRBJ2-7
v_gene: TRBV19
CDR3aa: CASSPGTGGLYEQYF
CDR3nt: TGTGCCAGTAGTCCTGGGACAGGGGGTCTCTACGAGCAGTACTTC

d_gene: TRBD1
abundance: NA
j_gene: TRBJ2-7
v_gene: TRBV5-1
CDR3aa: CASSLTGTGTGF
CDR3nt: TGCGCCAGCAGCTTGACCGGGACAGGGACGGGATTC

d_gene: TRBD2
abundance: NA
j_gene: TRBJ2-7
v_gene: TRBV6-5
CDR3aa: CASSYRLAGFYEQYF
CDR3nt: TGTGCCAGCAGTTACCGGCTAGCGGGGTTCTACGAGCAGTACTTC

d_gene: NA
abundance: NA
j_gene: TRBJ1-1
v_gene: TRBV5-1
CDR3aa: CASTAAGLNTEAFF
CDR3nt: TGCGCCAGCACCGCTGCAGGGTTAAACACTGAAGCTTTCTTT

d_gene: NA
abundance: NA
j_gene: TRBJ1-1
v_gene: TRBV5-1
CDR3aa: CASTRVGGADEAFF
CDR3nt: TGCGCCAGCACCCGCGTAGGTGGGGCGGATGAAGCTTTCTTT

d_gene: TRBD2
abundance: once
j_gene: TRBJ2-7
v_gene: TRBV28
CDR3aa: CASRLGLAGYEQYF
CDR3nt: TGTGCCAGCAGACTGGGACTAGCCGGCTACGAGCAGTACTTC

d_gene: TRBD2
abundance: NA
j_gene: TRBJ2-3
v_gene: TRBV10-1
CDR3aa: CATGTSGGPTQYF
CDR3nt: TGCGCCACCGGGACTAGCGGGGGCCCTACGCAGTATTTT

d_gene: NA
abundance: NA
j_gene: TRBJ2-7
v_gene: TRBV19
CDR3aa: CASSIRVEDEQYF
CDR3nt: TGTGCCAGTAGTATTAGAGTTGAGGACGAGCAGTACTTC

d_gene: TRBD1
abundance: NA
j_gene: TRBJ2-5
v_gene: TRBV10-2
CDR3aa: CATTGTGRETQYF
CDR3nt: TGCGCCACCACTGGGACAGGGAGAGAGACCCAGTACTTC

d_gene: NA
abundance: NA
j_gene: TRBJ1-1
v_gene: TRBV27
CDR3aa: CASSLGGIHTEAFF
CDR3nt: TGTGCCAGCAGTTTGGGGGGAATCCACACTGAAGCTTTCTTT

d_gene: TRBD2
abundance: NA
j_gene: TRBJ2-3
v_gene: TRBV6-4
CDR3aa: CASTAGGMQYF
CDR3nt: TGTGCCAGCACGGCGGGGGGTATGCAGTATTTT

d_gene: NA
abundance: NA
j_gene: TRBJ2-7
v_gene: TRBV4-2
CDR3aa: CASSQFGGASYEQYF
CDR3nt: TGTGCCAGCAGCCAATTCGGCGGGGCCTCCTACGAGCAGTACTTC

d_gene: TRBD1
abundance: NA
j_gene: TRBJ1-6
v_gene: TRBV4-1
CDR3aa: CASRPDRGDNSPLHF
CDR3nt: TGCGCCAGCAGACCAGACAGGGGAGATAATTCACCCCTCCACTTT

d_gene: TRBD2
abundance: NA
j_gene: TRBJ2-7
v_gene: TRBV27
CDR3aa: CASSLGSGSFYEQYF
CDR3nt: TGTGCCAGCAGTTTAGGTAGCGGGAGCTTCTACGAGCAGTACTTC

d_gene: NA
abundance: NA
j_gene: TRBJ1-3
v_gene: TRBV9
CDR3aa: CASSVGRGPGNTIYF
CDR3nt: TGTGCCAGCAGCGTAGGGCGGGGCCCTGGAAACACCATATATTTT

d_gene: NA
abundance: once
j_gene: TRBJ2-7
v_gene: TRBV19
CDR3aa: CASSRDSYEQYF
CDR3nt: TGTGCCAGTAGCCGGGACTCCTACGAGCAGTACTTC

d_gene: NA
abundance: NA
j_gene: TRBJ2-1
v_gene: TRBV29-1
CDR3aa: CSVEWVLGTGMLAGSYNEQFF
CDR3nt: TGCAGCGTTGAATGGGTTCTTGGGACAGGTATGCTAGCGGGGTCCTACAATGAGCAGTTCTTC

d_gene: TRBD1
abundance: NA
j_gene: TRBJ1-1
v_gene: TRBV27
CDR3aa: CASSLGARDRAFF
CDR3nt: TGTGCCAGCAGTTTGGGCGCCCGGGACAGAGCTTTCTTT

d_gene: TRBD1
abundance: NA
j_gene: TRBJ2-7
v_gene: TRBV7-8
CDR3aa: CASRPGQNYEQYF
CDR3nt: TGTGCCAGCAGGCCGGGACAGAACTACGAGCAGTACTTC

d_gene: NA
abundance: NA
j_gene: TRBJ2-3
v_gene: TRBV7-9
CDR3aa: CASSPAQGITDTQYF
CDR3nt: TGTGCCAGCAGCCCTGCTCAGGGCATTACAGATACGCAGTATTTT

d_gene: TRBD2
abundance: once
j_gene: TRBJ2-1
v_gene: TRBV5-1
CDR3aa: CASRLAGEPHEQFF
CDR3nt: TGCGCCAGCAGGCTAGCGGGAGAACCTCATGAGCAGTTCTTC

d_gene: NA
abundance: NA
j_gene: TRBJ2-7
v_gene: TRBV6-1
CDR3aa: CASSEEDKTYEQYF
CDR3nt: TGTGCCAGCAGTGAAGAGGACAAAACCTACGAGCAGTACTTC

d_gene: NA
abundance: NA
j_gene: TRBJ1-1
v_gene: TRBV19
CDR3aa: CASSIPYTEAFF
CDR3nt: TGTGCCAGTAGTATCCCTTACACTGAAGCTTTCTTT

d_gene: TRBD1
abundance: NA
j_gene: TRBJ2-5
v_gene: TRBV5-1
CDR3aa: CASSLEDRGVETQYF
CDR3nt: TGCGCCAGCAGCCTAGAAGACAGGGGTGTGGAGACCCAGTACTTC

d_gene: NA
abundance: NA
j_gene: TRBJ2-3
v_gene: TRBV7-3
CDR3aa: CASSYGGADTQYF
CDR3nt: TGTGCCAGCAGCTACGGAGGGGCAGATACGCAGTATTTT

d_gene: NA
abundance: NA
j_gene: TRBJ2-1
v_gene: TRBV4-1
CDR3aa: CAAGQYNEQFF
CDR3nt: TGCGCCGCGGGGCAGTACAATGAGCAGTTCTTC

d_gene: NA
abundance: once
j_gene: TRBJ2-7
v_gene: TRBV5-4
CDR3aa: CASSLRADTYEQYF
CDR3nt: TGTGCCAGCAGCTTGAGAGCAGACACCTACGAGCAGTACTTC

d_gene: TRBD2
abundance: NA
j_gene: TRBJ2-7
v_gene: TRBV19
CDR3aa: CASSNHLTSGKYEQYF
CDR3nt: TGTGCCAGTAGTAACCACCTGACTAGCGGGAAATACGAGCAGTACTTC

d_gene: NA
abundance: NA
j_gene: TRBJ2-3
v_gene: TRBV11-2
CDR3aa: CASSLDWVPSVASTDTQYF
CDR3nt: TGTGCCAGCAGCTTAGATTGGGTACCTAGCGTCGCTAGCACAGATACGCAGTATTTT